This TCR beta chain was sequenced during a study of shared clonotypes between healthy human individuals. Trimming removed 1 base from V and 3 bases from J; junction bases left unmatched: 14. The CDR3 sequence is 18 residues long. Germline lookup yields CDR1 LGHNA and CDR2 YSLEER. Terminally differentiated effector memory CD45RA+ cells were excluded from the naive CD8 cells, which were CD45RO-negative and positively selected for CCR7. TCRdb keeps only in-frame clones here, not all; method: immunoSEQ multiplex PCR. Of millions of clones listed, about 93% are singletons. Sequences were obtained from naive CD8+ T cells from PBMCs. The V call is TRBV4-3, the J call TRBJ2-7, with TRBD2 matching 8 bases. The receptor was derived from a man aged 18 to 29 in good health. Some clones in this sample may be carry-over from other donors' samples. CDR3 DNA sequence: TGCGCCAGCAGCCAAGGAGGGCTAGCGGGTGGAGCCAGCTACGAGCAGTACTTC. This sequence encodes CASSQGGLAGGASYEQYF.